This is a list of T cell receptor beta chains from one sample in a study of blood T cell repertoires in COVID-19. Clones were read by immunoSEQ multiplex PCR, and TCRdb kept only the in-frame ones, dropping some. The sample lists under 300,000 clones; more than 75% were seen once. The sequencing sample was made of PBMCs or T cells enriched from blood (not recorded which). The receptor set was obtained from a woman in her thirties or forties with acute COVID-19. Both conserved end residues are part of each CDR3. Fields, in order: J gene, D gene, V gene, clone size, CDR3 DNA, CDR3 protein. A D gene is named only where the DNA matches it firmly. Expanded clones get a size class; other rows say once, few or many, or leave the size out.

TRBJ2-2,-,TRBV9,-,TGTGCCAGCAGCGTAGCCGGGGGAGTCACCGGGGAGCTGTTTTTT,CASSVAGGVTGELFF
TRBJ2-7,TRBD2,TRBV10-3,few,TGTGCCATCAGTGAGACTAGCGGGACCAACTACGAGCAGTACTTC,CAISETSGTNYEQYF
TRBJ1-2,-,TRBV7-9,-,TGTGCCAGCAGCCTACGGGACATTGGATATGGCTACACCTTC,CASSLRDIGYGYTF
TRBJ2-5,-,TRBV12-3/TRBV12-4,once,TGTGCCAGCAGTTTTAGTAGGGGTGGGACCCAGTACTTC,CASSFSRGGTQYF
TRBJ1-3,-,TRBV3-1/TRBV3-2,-,TGTGCCAGCAGCCACGCGAACACCATATATTTT,CASSHANTIYF
TRBJ1-2,-,TRBV28,-,TGTGCCAGCAGCAACATCAACTATGGCTACACCTTC,CASSNINYGYTF
TRBJ1-1,-,TRBV29-1,-,TGCAGCGTCCTAGAAGACAGCAAGAACACTGAAGCTTTCTTT,CSVLEDSKNTEAFF
TRBJ2-1,-,TRBV5-6,-,TGTGCCAGCAGCATCCCGGGGAGGTACAATGAGCAGTTCTTC,CASSIPGRYNEQFF
TRBJ1-2,-,TRBV7-9,-,TGTGCCAGCAGCCCGGATGCTAGGGGCTATGGCTACACCTTC,CASSPDARGYGYTF
TRBJ1-5,-,TRBV6-2/TRBV6-3,-,TGTGCCAGCAGTATACAGGGCAGGGGTGATAATCAGCCCCAGCATTTT,CASSIQGRGDNQPQHF
TRBJ1-5,-,TRBV19,-,TGTGCCAGTAAGGTAACGGGAGATGGTAGCAATCAGCCCCAGCATTTT,CASKVTGDGSNQPQHF
TRBJ2-4,TRBD1,TRBV4-1,-,TGCGCCAGCAGCCAAGCCCTCCCTCGGGACAGTCTAGCCAAAAACATTCAGTACTTC,CASSQALPRDSLAKNIQYF
TRBJ2-2,TRBD1,TRBV10-3,-,TGTGCCATCAGGGGGACAGGGTCGGACGGGGAGCTGTTTTTT,CAIRGTGSDGELFF
TRBJ2-3,-,TRBV3-1/TRBV3-2,once,TGTGCCAGCAGCCAAGACCCGGGGTGGAACACAGATACGCAGTATTTT,CASSQDPGWNTDTQYF
TRBJ2-5,TRBD1,TRBV27,-,TGTGCCAGCAGTCGTTGGGACAGGGGGATTAGAGGAGAGACCCAGTACTTC,CASSRWDRGIRGETQYF